Sequencing of this T cell receptor beta chain was carried out in a study of Siglec-9 on CD8 T cells in melanoma. Libraries were prepared by immunoSEQ multiplex PCR; TCRdb keeps only in-frame clonotypes and omits some of them. Among around 29,000 clones, around three quarters were seen once, and the ten largest hold approximately 5%. This clone appeared a few times. Other nucleotide sequences from this sample produce the same CDR3. Germline-derived CDR1 and CDR2 are SNHLY and FYNNEI. This CDR3 has 15 residues. Germline trimming cut 1 base from V and 6 bases from J; bases unmatched to any gene: 5. This receptor was taken from a human donor in good health. Sequenced: Siglec-9- CD8+ T cells sorted from blood. V is TRBV2 and J is TRBJ2-2, with 7 bases identical to TRBD2. The CDR3 region has the DNA TGTGCCAGCAGTGAAGGGAAACTAGCGCCCGGGGAGCTGTTTTTT. Encoded protein: CASSEGKLAPGELFF. Complete variable domain (other parts from reference TRBV2 and TRBJ2-2): EPEVTQTPSHQVTQMGQEVILRCVPISNHLYFYWYRQILGQKVEFLVSFYNNEISEKSEIFDDQFSVERPDGSNFTLKIRSTKLEDSAMYFCASSEGKLAPGELFFGEGSRLTVL.